These 9 T cell receptor beta chains originate from one sample sequenced in a study of T cell repertoires in cytomegalovirus infection. TCRdb processed the reads anew with MiXCR; each CDR3 protein has one entry. The sample includes roughly 120,000 distinct CDR3 sequences, around 30% of them seen just once. Their cognate antigens are unknown. Source: CD8+ T cells from cultured PBMCs, taken from culture after CMV antigen stimulation. The receptors originated from a human donor in good health (CMV status not recorded). Some clones in this sample may be carry-over from other donors' samples.

This clonotype has more than one count but fewer than ten. The rearrangement joins TRBV28 to TRBJ1-1, with D perhaps matching TRBD1 (5 bases). This CDR3 has 14 amino acids. V was cut by 5 bases and J by 6 bases, with 16 bases left in between. Per germline, CDR1 MDHEN and CDR2 SYDVKM. The CDR3 sequence: CASSQGIVGSEAFF. The CDR3, as DNA: TGTGCCAGCAGTCAGGGAATAGTAGGCTCTGAAGCTTTCTTT.

This clonotype was seen at least ten times. The genes are TRBV12-3 or TRBV12-4 and TRBJ1-1, with D unresolved. The CDR3 is 12 amino acids. Trimming removed 3 bases at V and 5 bases at J, with 7 bases between. CDR3 protein: CASSFSWTEAFF. In DNA form, the CDR3 reads TGTGCCAGCAGTTTTTCCTGGACTGAAGCTTTCTTT.

The genes are TRBV7-8 and TRBJ2-7, with D maybe TRBD1 (6 bases). The CDR3 runs to 14 residues. Trimming shortened V by 5 bases and J by 2 bases, and 13 bases separated the two germline ends. CDR1 and CDR2 (germline): SGHVS, FQNEAQ. As DNA, the CDR3 is TGTGCCAGCAGCGAAACAGGGAATACCTACGAGCAGTACTTC. This gives the protein CASSETGNTYEQYF.

This chain joins TRBV5-6 and TRBJ2-3; TRBD2 is a possible D gene (6 bases). The CDR3 runs 16 residues. V was trimmed by 0 bases and J by 3 bases, leaving 14 bases between them. From germline, CDR1 is SGHDT and CDR2 YYEEEE. This CDR3 is CASSLGSSVRTDTQYF. In DNA, the CDR3 is TGTGCCAGCAGCTTGGGGTCTAGCGTACGAACAGATACGCAGTATTTT.

V usage is TRBV29-1 and J usage is TRBJ2-7; D is possibly TRBD1 (8 bases). V lost 4 bases to trimming and J lost 2 bases, with 12 bases between them. The CDR3 is 13 residues long. CDR1 and CDR2 (germline): SQVTM, ANQGSEA. DNA of the CDR3: TGCAGCGTTGTTACAGGGGGGGCCTACGAGCAGTACTTC. This encodes CSVVTGGAYEQYF.

The count of this clonotype is one. This chain joins TRBV6-6 and TRBJ2-7; D might be TRBD2 (5 bases). CDR1 MNHNY and CDR2 SVGAGI come from the germline V gene (reference sequence). This CDR3 contains 13 residues. V lost 6 bases and J lost 2, with 11 bases in between. CDR3 nucleotides: TGTGCCAGCAGCTCGGGGTGGCCCTACGAGCAGTACTTC. Translating it yields CASSSGWPYEQYF.

This clonotype was picked up many times. J is TRBJ1-1 and V is TRBV7-2; 7 bases are a match to TRBD1. The CDR3 totals 16 residues. Germline CDR1 is SGHTA and CDR2 is FQGNSA. V shed 2 bases, J shed 1 base, and the junction held 7 bases outside the gene matches. The chain's CDR3 is CASSLRGGTENTEAFF. The CDR3, as DNA: TGTGCCAGCAGCTTAAGGGGGGGGACAGAGAACACTGAAGCTTTCTTT.

The chain is built from TRBV7-2 and TRBJ1-1, with unresolved D. The CDR3 is 12 amino acids. CDR1 SGHTA and CDR2 FQGNSA come from the germline V gene. Trimming pared 8 bases from V and 1 base from J, leaving 8 bases between. The CDR3 coding sequence is TGTGCCAGCGGGCATGGGAACACTGAAGCTTTCTTT. Translated: CASGHGNTEAFF.

V gene TRBV11-1 combines with J gene TRBJ1-2; TRBD1 is a possible D gene (5 bases). V was clipped by 3 bases and J by 6 bases, with 11 bases between them. The CDR3 sequence is 13 residues long. Germline assignment: CDR1 SGHAT and CDR2 FQDESV (reference sequence). For the CDR3, the DNA is TGTGCCAGCAGCTTGGTGGGGACTGATGGCTACACCTTC. Amino acids: CASSLVGTDGYTF.